The present TCR beta chain was sequenced within a study of post-analysis software for immune sequencing data. Study context: As for disease course, relapsing-remitting, secondary progressive and progressive-relapsing multiple sclerosis were all included.

For this clonotype: Its antigen is currently unknown.

Overall study results and limits: Higher frequency in patients than in controls was seen for roughly five TRBV segments, with TRBV5-6, TRBV5-1 and TRBV20-1 among them. Significantly lower normalized Chao1 diversity was found in patients with multiple sclerosis relative to controls.

The TCR beta cDNA libraries carried unique molecular identifiers. Each CDR3 protein gets one entry after TCRdb re-called the PCR reads with MiXCR. The sample has about 540,000 distinct CDR3 sequences, roughly 34% seen once. CDR1 is SEHNR and CDR2 is FQNEAQ in the germline V gene (reference sequence). The CDR3 consists of 14 residues. V dropped 4 bases and J dropped 3 bases, with 11 bases sitting between them. Sequenced: blood. This clonotype was obtained from a girl aged 2-17 years with multiple sclerosis. The chain recombines TRBV7-9 with TRBJ2-3; tentatively, D is TRBD1 (5 bases). CDR3 nucleotides: TGTGCCAGCAGCTACGGATCAGGGACAGATACGCAGTATTTT. The encoded protein is CASSYGSGTDTQYF.